This is a list of T cell receptor beta chains from one sample in a study of blood T cell repertoires in COVID-19. Sequencing used immunoSEQ multiplex PCR; TCRdb keeps in-frame clones, though not all of them. Of over 200,000 clones in the sample, nearly 90% were seen once. Material: PBMCs or T cells enriched from blood (not recorded which). Source of these receptors: a man in his thirties or forties who had recovered from COVID-19. Both conserved end residues are trimmed from each CDR3.

cdr3_aa	cdr3_length	v_call	j_call
ASSQDREIETQY	12	TRBV5-6	TRBJ2-5
AWKTLAKNIQY	11	TRBV30	TRBJ2-4
ASSSSRQFGYGYT	13	TRBV5-4	TRBJ1-2
ASSSQGADTQY	11	TRBV5-1	TRBJ2-3
AWSAGGTDTQY	11	TRBV30	TRBJ2-3
ASRGLGPANSGRENEQY	17	TRBV2	TRBJ2-7
ATSRGDSAYEQY	12	TRBV24-1	TRBJ2-7
ASSSGGNQPQH	11	TRBV12-3/TRBV12-4	TRBJ1-5
ASSLSTGNEKLF	12	TRBV13	TRBJ1-4
ASSPHRTGTGYPNTEAF	17	TRBV14	TRBJ1-1
ASSLGIDQPQH	11	TRBV5-1	TRBJ1-5
AWSVAGQGRRDYGYT	15	TRBV30	TRBJ1-2
ASSSSTLGGTEAF	13	TRBV5-1	TRBJ1-1
ASSVSGNTGELF	12	TRBV28	TRBJ2-2
ASSLDSVSGVINSYEQY	17	TRBV4-2	TRBJ2-7
ASRRDYPSGANVLT	14	TRBV2	TRBJ2-6
ASSQEERAEQY	11	TRBV4-3	TRBJ2-7
ATSERTGEGYT	11	TRBV24-1	TRBJ1-2
ASSLGQGNEKLF	12	TRBV5-1	TRBJ1-4
AIAAGGLLVDEQY	13	TRBV19	TRBJ2-7
ARDSGGENTEAF	12	TRBV27	TRBJ1-1
ASSSNSGANVLT	12	TRBV27	TRBJ2-6
ASSLKGVGFGATNEKLF	17	TRBV7-2	TRBJ1-4
ASSQQGFRETQY	12	TRBV14	TRBJ2-5
ASSPRGGTNTEAF	13	TRBV28	TRBJ1-1
ASSTAFGSGSLENSEARRYT	20	TRBV19	TRBJ1-2
ASSRWGQGNYGYT	13	TRBV4-3	TRBJ1-2
ASTLKGIYGYT	11	TRBV5-6	TRBJ1-2
ASSPGDRETQY	11	TRBV27	TRBJ2-5
ASSLEISSGSIGEQF	15	TRBV5-8	TRBJ2-1
ASSLVGDRGTYGYT	14	TRBV5-4	TRBJ1-2
ASLGGTYINQPQH	13	TRBV28	TRBJ1-5
ASSLEGGAYNEQF	13	TRBV11-2	TRBJ2-1
ASSLNFGMLVEQY	13	TRBV4-1	TRBJ2-7
ASTSGFYNEQF	11	TRBV10-2	TRBJ2-1
ASSPRTGDNQPQH	13	TRBV19	TRBJ1-5
ASSRRGGIKTQY	12	TRBV5-4	TRBJ2-5
ASSSGSAGRTEAF	13	TRBV19	TRBJ1-1
ASSLQGVGEQY	11	TRBV3-1/TRBV3-2	TRBJ2-7
ASSLEVGEADTQY	13	TRBV7-9	TRBJ2-3
ASSKTGTAGNTIY	13	TRBV3-1/TRBV3-2	TRBJ1-3
ASGFAQGAGGYT	12	TRBV12-5	TRBJ1-2